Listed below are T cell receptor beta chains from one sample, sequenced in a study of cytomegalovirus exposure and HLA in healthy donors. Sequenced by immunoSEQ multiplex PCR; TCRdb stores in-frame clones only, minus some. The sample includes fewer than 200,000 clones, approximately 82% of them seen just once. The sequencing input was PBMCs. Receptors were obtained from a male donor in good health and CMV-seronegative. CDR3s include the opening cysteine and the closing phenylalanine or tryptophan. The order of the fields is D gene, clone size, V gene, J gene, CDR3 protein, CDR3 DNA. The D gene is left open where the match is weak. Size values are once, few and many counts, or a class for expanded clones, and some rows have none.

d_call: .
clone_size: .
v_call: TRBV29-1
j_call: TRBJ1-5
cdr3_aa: CSVKEGSGNQPQHF
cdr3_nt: TGCAGCGTGAAAGAGGGAAGCGGCAATCAGCCCCAGCATTTT

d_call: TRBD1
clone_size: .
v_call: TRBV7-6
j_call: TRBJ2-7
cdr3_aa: CASSPPPGQVATYEQYF
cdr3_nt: TGTGCCAGCAGCCCCCCCCCGGGACAGGTTGCGACCTACGAGCAGTACTTC

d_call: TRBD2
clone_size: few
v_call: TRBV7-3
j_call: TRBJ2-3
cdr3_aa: CASSQAGGPVDTQYF
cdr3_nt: TGTGCCAGCAGCCAAGCGGGAGGGCCAGTAGATACGCAGTATTTT

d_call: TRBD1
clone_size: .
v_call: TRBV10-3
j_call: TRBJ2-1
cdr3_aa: CAISELGQYTDEQFF
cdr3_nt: TGTGCCATCAGTGAGTTGGGACAGTACACGGATGAGCAGTTCTTC

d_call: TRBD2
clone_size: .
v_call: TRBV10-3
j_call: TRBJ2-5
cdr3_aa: CAISDPGLAGGPDTQYF
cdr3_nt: TGTGCCATCAGTGATCCGGGACTAGCGGGAGGGCCTGATACCCAGTACTTC

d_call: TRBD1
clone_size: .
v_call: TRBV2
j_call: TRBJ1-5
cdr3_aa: CASSGTGGNQPQHF
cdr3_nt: TGTGCCAGCAGCGGGACAGGGGGGAATCAGCCCCAGCATTTT

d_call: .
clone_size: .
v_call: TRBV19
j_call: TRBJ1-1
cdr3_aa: CASSSGRAVEKNTEAFF
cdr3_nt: TGTGCCAGTAGTTCCGGGCGGGCTGTAGAAAAGAACACTGAAGCTTTCTTT

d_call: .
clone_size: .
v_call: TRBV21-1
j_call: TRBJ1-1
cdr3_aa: CASSTPTGSWEDTEAFF
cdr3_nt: TGTGCCAGCAGCACACCGACAGGGTCTTGGGAGGACACTGAAGCTTTCTTT

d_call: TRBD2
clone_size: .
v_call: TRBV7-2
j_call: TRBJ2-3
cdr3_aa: CASSLRPSGVSTDTQYF
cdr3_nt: TGTGCCAGCAGCTTAAGGCCTAGCGGGGTGAGCACAGATACGCAGTATTTT

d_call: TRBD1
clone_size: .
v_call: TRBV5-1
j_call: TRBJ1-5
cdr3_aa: CASSPGGAEQPQHF
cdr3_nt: TGCGCCAGCAGCCCAGGGGGCGCGGAGCAGCCCCAGCATTTT

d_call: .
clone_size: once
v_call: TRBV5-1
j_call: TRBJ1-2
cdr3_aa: CASSLSGEYYGYTF
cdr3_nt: TGCGCCAGCAGCTTGTCAGGGGAATACTATGGCTACACCTTC

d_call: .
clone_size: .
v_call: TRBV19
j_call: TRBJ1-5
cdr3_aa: CASSSRDSNQPQHF
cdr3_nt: TGTGCCAGTAGTTCGAGGGATAGCAATCAGCCCCAGCATTTT

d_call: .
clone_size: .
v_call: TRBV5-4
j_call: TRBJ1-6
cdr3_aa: CASSLQGGNSPLHF
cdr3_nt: TGTGCCAGCAGCTTACAGGGCGGTAATTCACCCCTCCACTTT

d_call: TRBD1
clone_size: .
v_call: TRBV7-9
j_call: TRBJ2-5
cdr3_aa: CASSLPWTGKETQYF
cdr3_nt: TGTGCCAGCAGCTTACCTTGGACAGGAAAAGAGACCCAGTACTTC

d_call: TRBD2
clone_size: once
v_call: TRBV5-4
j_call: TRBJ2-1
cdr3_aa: CASSWGDGTSGNEQFF
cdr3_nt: TGTGCCAGCAGCTGGGGGGATGGGACTAGCGGCAATGAGCAGTTCTTC

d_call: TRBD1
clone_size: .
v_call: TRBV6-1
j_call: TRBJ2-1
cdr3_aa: CASSPTGLYNEQFF
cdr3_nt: TGTGCCAGCAGTCCGACAGGGCTCTACAATGAGCAGTTCTTC

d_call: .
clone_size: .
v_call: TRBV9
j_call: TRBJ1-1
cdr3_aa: CASSDSGANTEAFF
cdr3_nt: TGTGCCAGCAGCGACTCAGGGGCGAACACTGAAGCTTTCTTT

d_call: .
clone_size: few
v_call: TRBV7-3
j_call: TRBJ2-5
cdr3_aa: CASSLSEGWKTQYF
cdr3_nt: TGTGCCAGCAGCTTATCCGAGGGATGGAAGACCCAGTACTTC

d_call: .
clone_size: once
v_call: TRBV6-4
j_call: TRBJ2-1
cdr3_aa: CASSRSFGSYNEQFF
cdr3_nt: TGTGCCAGCAGCAGGTCGTTTGGCTCCTACAATGAGCAGTTCTTC

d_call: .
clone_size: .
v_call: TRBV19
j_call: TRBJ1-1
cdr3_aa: CAIGYTEAFF
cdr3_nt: TGTGCCATCGGTTACACTGAAGCTTTCTTT

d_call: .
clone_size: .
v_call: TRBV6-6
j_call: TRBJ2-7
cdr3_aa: CASSMYNPSYEQYF
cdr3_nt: TGTGCCAGCAGTATGTACAATCCCTCCTACGAGCAGTACTTC

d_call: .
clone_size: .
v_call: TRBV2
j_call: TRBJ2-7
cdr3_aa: CASSGDYEQYF
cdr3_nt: TGTGCCAGCAGTGGAGACTACGAGCAGTACTTC

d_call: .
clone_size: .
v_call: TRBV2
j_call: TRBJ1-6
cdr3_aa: CASSEALKNSPLHF
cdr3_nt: TGTGCCAGCAGTGAAGCGCTAAAGAATTCACCCCTCCACTTT

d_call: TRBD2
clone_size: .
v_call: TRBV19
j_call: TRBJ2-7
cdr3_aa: CASSEALAGSYEQYF
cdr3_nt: TGTGCCAGTAGCGAGGCACTAGCGGGAAGCTACGAGCAGTACTTC

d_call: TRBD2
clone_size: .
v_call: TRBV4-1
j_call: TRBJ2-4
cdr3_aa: CASSQGGLGKNIQYF
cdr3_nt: TGCGCCAGCAGCCAAGGTGGACTAGGAAAAAACATTCAGTACTTC

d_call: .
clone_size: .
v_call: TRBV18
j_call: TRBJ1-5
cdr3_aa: CASSPPSQPNQPQHF
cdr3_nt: TGTGCCAGCTCACCACCCTCACAGCCTAATCAGCCCCAGCATTTT

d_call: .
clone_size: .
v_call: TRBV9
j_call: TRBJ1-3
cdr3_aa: CASSVAGSPGDTIYF
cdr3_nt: TGTGCCAGCAGCGTAGCGGGTAGTCCCGGTGACACCATATATTTT

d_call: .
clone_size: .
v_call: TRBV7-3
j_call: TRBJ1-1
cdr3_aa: CASSLSTLNTEAFF
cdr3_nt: TGTGCCAGCAGCTTATCGACACTGAACACTGAAGCTTTCTTT

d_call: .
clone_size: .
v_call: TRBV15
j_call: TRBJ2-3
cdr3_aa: CATSRDLKGRTDTQYF
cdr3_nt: TGTGCCACCAGCAGAGATCTTAAGGGGCGCACAGATACGCAGTATTTT

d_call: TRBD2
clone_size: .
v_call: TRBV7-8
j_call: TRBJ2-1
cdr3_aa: CASSSEWLAAHNEQFF
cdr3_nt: TGTGCCAGCAGCTCCGAATGGCTAGCGGCGCACAATGAGCAGTTCTTC

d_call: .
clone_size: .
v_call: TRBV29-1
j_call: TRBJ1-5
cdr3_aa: CSVEVGGPDQPQHF
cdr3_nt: TGCAGCGTTGAAGTGGGGGGACCGGACCAGCCCCAGCATTTT

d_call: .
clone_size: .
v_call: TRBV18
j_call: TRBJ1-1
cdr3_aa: CASSSNPMGRTEAFF
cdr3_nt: TGTGCCAGCTCATCAAACCCTATGGGGAGGACTGAAGCTTTCTTT

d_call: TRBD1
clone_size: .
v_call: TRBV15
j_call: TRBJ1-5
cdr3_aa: CATNRVGTGSNQPQHF
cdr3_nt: TGTGCCACCAACCGGGTGGGGACAGGCTCCAATCAGCCCCAGCATTTT

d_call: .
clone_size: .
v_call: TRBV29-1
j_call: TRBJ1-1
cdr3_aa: CSVDRSMNTEAFF
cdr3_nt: TGCAGCGTTGACAGGTCCATGAACACTGAAGCTTTCTTT